Listed below are T cell receptor beta chains from one sample, sequenced in a study of cytomegalovirus exposure and HLA in healthy donors. Measured with immunoSEQ multiplex PCR; TCRdb has only the in-frame clones, and not every one. The sample lists 100,000 to 150,000 clones, about 82% occurring once. Sequencing was carried out using PBMCs. These receptors were collected from a man aged 30-40 years in good health and CMV-seronegative. The CDR3 runs from the conserved cysteine through the conserved F or W. D genes are given only for firm matches. Expanded clones get a size class; other rows say once, few or many, or leave the size out.

V,size,D,J,CDR3,DNA
TRBV5-1,-,-,TRBJ2-3,CASRRLVGVRGTDTQYF,TGCGCCAGCAGAAGGTTAGTAGGAGTTCGAGGCACAGATACGCAGTATTTT
TRBV6-1,-,TRBD1,TRBJ2-7,CASRGQIYEQYF,TGTGCCAGCAGGGGACAGATCTACGAGCAGTACTTC
TRBV6-5,-,-,TRBJ1-5,CASSPSPLSNQPQHF,TGTGCCAGCAGCCCCTCCCCCTTAAGCAATCAGCCCCAGCATTTT
TRBV2,few,TRBD1,TRBJ1-5,CASSGGTGDNQPQHF,TGTGCCAGCAGTGGAGGGACAGGGGACAATCAGCCCCAGCATTTT
TRBV6-1,-,-,TRBJ1-2,CASSEAGGDYGYTF,TGTGCCAGCAGTGAAGCCGGAGGGGATTATGGCTACACCTTC
TRBV9,-,TRBD2,TRBJ2-7,CASSAQGAGVFREQYF,TGTGCCAGCAGCGCCCAAGGGGCGGGAGTGTTTCGCGAGCAGTACTTC
TRBV5-6,-,-,TRBJ1-5,CASSLGGENQPQHF,TGTGCCAGCAGCTTGGGGGGGGAGAATCAGCCCCAGCATTTT
TRBV5-1,-,TRBD2,TRBJ2-1,CASSRVSGSSYNEQFF,TGCGCCAGCAGCCGGGTCAGCGGGAGCTCCTACAATGAGCAGTTCTTC
TRBV19,-,-,TRBJ1-1,CASRPGAIYSTEAFF,TGTGCCAGTAGGCCAGGGGCAATTTACAGCACTGAAGCTTTCTTT
TRBV5-1,once,TRBD1,TRBJ2-5,CASSFRDRSLGTQYF,TGCGCCAGCAGCTTCCGGGACAGGAGTCTGGGGACCCAGTACTTC
TRBV7-2,-,-,TRBJ2-1,CASSLSGLSSYNEQFF,TGTGCCAGCAGCTTATCGGGACTCAGCTCCTACAATGAGCAGTTCTTC
TRBV5-1,-,TRBD2,TRBJ2-1,CASSLPSGGMNEQFF,TGCGCCAGCAGCTTGCCTAGCGGGGGTATGAATGAGCAGTTCTTC
TRBV4-2,-,-,TRBJ2-1,CASSQVLEDEQFF,TGTGCCAGCAGCCAAGTTCTCGAGGATGAGCAGTTCTTC
TRBV28,once,-,TRBJ1-1,CASSPRDWNTEAFF,TGTGCCAGCAGCCCACGCGACTGGAACACTGAAGCTTTCTTT
TRBV30,-,-,TRBJ2-7,CAWSVLISAISTYEQYF,TGTGCCTGGAGTGTATTGATTTCCGCAATATCTACCTACGAGCAGTACTTC
TRBV2,-,TRBD2,TRBJ2-5,CAAASGTTQETQYF,TGTGCCGCTGCGTCGGGGACTACTCAAGAGACCCAGTACTTC
TRBV4-1,-,TRBD1,TRBJ1-6,CASSPLPGQYNSPLHF,TGCGCCAGCAGCCCCCTCCCGGGACAGTATAATTCACCCCTCCACTTT
TRBV5-1,-,-,TRBJ1-2,CASRAPVGYGYTF,TGCGCCAGCAGGGCCCCAGTTGGCTATGGCTACACCTTC
TRBV6-5,-,-,TRBJ2-3,CASIHAGTDTQYF,TGTGCCAGCATCCACGCGGGCACAGATACGCAGTATTTT
TRBV5-1,-,-,TRBJ2-5,CASSFAAQYF,TGCGCCAGCAGCTTCGCGGCCCAGTACTTC
TRBV7-2,-,-,TRBJ1-1,CASSSGGGAFF,TGTGCCAGCAGCTCTGGGGGGGGAGCTTTCTTT
TRBV11-2,-,-,TRBJ2-3,CASSLGAGWDTQYF,TGTGCCAGCAGCTTAGGGGCAGGGTGGGATACGCAGTATTTT
TRBV5-4,-,-,TRBJ1-6,CASRKSGTLDSPLHF,TGTGCCAGCAGAAAATCCGGGACACTCGACTCACCCCTCCACTTT
TRBV19,-,TRBD2,TRBJ2-3,CASSSGLGSDTQYF,TGTGCCAGTAGTAGTGGACTAGGTTCCGATACGCAGTATTTT
TRBV30,once,-,TRBJ1-2,CAWSVETNYGYTF,TGTGCCTGGAGTGTGGAGACCAACTATGGCTACACCTTC
TRBV4-3,-,-,TRBJ2-6,CASSLGAELGANVLTF,TGCGCCAGCAGCCTGGGGGCGGAGCTTGGGGCCAACGTCCTGACTTTC
TRBV19,few,-,TRBJ1-1,CASSISGGGTEAFF,TGTGCCAGTAGTATCTCGGGGGGTGGCACTGAAGCTTTCTTT
TRBV4-1,-,-,TRBJ2-1,CASSHQSPGHLAYNEQFF,TGCGCCAGCAGCCATCAATCCCCGGGACACCTAGCCTACAATGAGCAGTTCTTC